A selection of T cell receptor beta chains follows, all from one sample in a study of blood T cell repertoires in COVID-19. The repertoire was sequenced with immunoSEQ multiplex PCR; TCRdb's copy has only in-frame clones and lacks some. The top ten clones hold around 3.5% of a sample with approximately 160,000 clones, roughly 80% of them seen once. The sample was peripheral blood. All receptors derive from a woman older than 75 with acute or convalescent COVID-19. The CDR3 runs from the conserved cysteine through the conserved F or W. The D gene is left open where the match is weak. Size values are once, few and many counts, or a class for expanded clones, and some rows have none.

j_gene	abundance	v_gene	d_gene	CDR3nt	CDR3aa
TRBJ2-1	-	TRBV7-9	TRBD2	TGTGCCAGCAGCTTAGGAATAGCGGGGGGCGTCAATGAGCAGTTCTTC	CASSLGIAGGVNEQFF
TRBJ2-2	-	TRBV27	TRBD1	TGTGCCAGCAGTTCACCGGGACAGGGGGCCGGGGAGCTGTTTTTT	CASSSPGQGAGELFF
TRBJ1-4	-	TRBV18	-	TGTGCCAGCTCACCAAGCCAAGTTTATGAAAAACTGTTTTTT	CASSPSQVYEKLFF
TRBJ1-5	-	TRBV19	-	TGTGCCAGTAGTATAGATCGAGGTAAAGGGGTGATTGGACAGCCCCAGCATTTT	CASSIDRGKGVIGQPQHF
TRBJ2-5	-	TRBV7-8	TRBD1	TGTGCCAGCAGCAAAACGGGACAGAACCAAGAGACCCAGTACTTC	CASSKTGQNQETQYF
TRBJ2-3	once	TRBV9	-	TGTGCCAGAAATGCGGGAGATACGCAGTATTTT	CARNAGDTQYF
TRBJ1-2	-	TRBV19	TRBD1	TGTGCCAGTAGTATATTCCCTGCGGACAGGACCCACTATGGCTACACCTTC	CASSIFPADRTHYGYTF
TRBJ2-7	-	TRBV10-3	-	TGTGCCACACAGCATGGGAGCTCCTACGAGCAGTACTTC	CATQHGSSYEQYF
TRBJ1-2	-	TRBV7-8	-	TGTGCCAGCAGCCCGGGGGGTCCTCTTGGCTACACCTTC	CASSPGGPLGYTF
TRBJ2-1	-	TRBV7-9	TRBD1	TGTGCCAGCAGCCGAAGTACAGGGGGCGCATACAATGAGCAGTTCTTC	CASSRSTGGAYNEQFF
TRBJ1-1	-	TRBV6-2/TRBV6-3	-	TGTGCCAGCAGTTACTCGGCCAGGGGAAGGTCTGAAGCTTTCTTT	CASSYSARGRSEAFF
TRBJ2-1	-	TRBV19	-	TGTGCCAGTCTCCGGGAGGGGGCGGCTGAGGATGAGCAGTTCTTC	CASLREGAAEDEQFF
TRBJ2-3	-	TRBV5-8	-	TGTGCCAGCAGCTCTTTAGCGACAGATACGCAGTATTTT	CASSSLATDTQYF
TRBJ2-1	few	TRBV7-6	TRBD1	TGTGCCAGCAGCTCTACTCCGGGACAGGGGAATGAGCAGTTCTTC	CASSSTPGQGNEQFF
TRBJ1-5	-	TRBV27	TRBD1	TGTGCCAGCAGCCCCGGGACAGGGAGTGGGCCCCAGCATTTT	CASSPGTGSGPQHF
TRBJ2-1	-	TRBV20-1	TRBD2	TGCAGTGCAAGTGGGGGGGGGAATGAGCAGTTCTTC	CSASGGGNEQFF
TRBJ1-4	-	TRBV29-1	-	TGCAGCGTTCGTACCAGGCCCCGGGAAAAACTGTTTTTT	CSVRTRPREKLFF
TRBJ1-6	few	TRBV6-6	TRBD1	TGTGCCAGCACCGTCTTGTTAGGGGGCAATTCACCCCTCCACTTT	CASTVLLGGNSPLHF
TRBJ1-6	-	TRBV9	TRBD1	TGTGCCAGCAGCGTAGCAGGGGGAACACTCTCACCCCTCCACTTT	CASSVAGGTLSPLHF
TRBJ1-2	-	TRBV5-1	TRBD1	TGCGCCAGCAGCTTGGGACAGGGGCGACCTAACTATGGCTACACCTTC	CASSLGQGRPNYGYTF
TRBJ1-2	-	TRBV27	TRBD1	TGTGCCAGCAGCGAACACTCCCGACAGGGAGATGGCTACACCTTC	CASSEHSRQGDGYTF
TRBJ2-7	-	TRBV20-1	-	TGCAGTGCTAAGACAGCCTACGAGCAGTACTTC	CSAKTAYEQYF
TRBJ2-7	-	TRBV3-1/TRBV3-2	TRBD2	TGTGCCAGCAGCTGGGGACTAGCGGGATTCTACGAGCAGTACTTC	CASSWGLAGFYEQYF
TRBJ2-2	-	TRBV7-9	TRBD2	TGTGCCAGCAGCTTAGGACAAGGACTAGCGATTGGGGAGCTGTTTTTT	CASSLGQGLAIGELFF
TRBJ2-1	-	TRBV2	TRBD2	TGTGCCAGCAGGGGGGCTAGCGGGCCCTACAATGAGCAGTTCTTC	CASRGASGPYNEQFF
TRBJ2-3	-	TRBV20-1	TRBD1	TGCAGTGCTAGTGTACCGGGGACAGGGTGGGATACGCAGTATTTT	CSASVPGTGWDTQYF
TRBJ2-1	-	TRBV6-5	-	TGTGCCAGCAGCGGGGGACAGTTAGGTGACAATGAGCAGTTCTTC	CASSGGQLGDNEQFF
TRBJ1-1	-	TRBV7-2	TRBD1	TGTGCCAGCAGGGAACAGGGGGCTGGGAACACTGAAGCTTTCTTT	CASREQGAGNTEAFF
TRBJ2-5	once	TRBV3-1/TRBV3-2	TRBD1	TGTGCCAGCAGCCGTGGGACAGGGGTCGGAGAAGAGACCCAGTACTTC	CASSRGTGVGEETQYF
TRBJ2-5	-	TRBV6-5	-	TGTGCCAGCAGTTACTCGGAGGGGATCCAAGAGACCCAGTACTTC	CASSYSEGIQETQYF
TRBJ2-7	-	TRBV2	-	TGTGCCAGCAGTGAGAGACTAGACTCCTACGAGCAGTACTTC	CASSERLDSYEQYF
TRBJ1-2	-	TRBV3-1/TRBV3-2	TRBD1	TGTGCCAGCAGCCACAGGGGGCGCGACTATGGCTACACCTTC	CASSHRGRDYGYTF
TRBJ1-1	once	TRBV2	TRBD1	TGTGCCAGCAAAGGGACAGGGGGGACTGAAGCTTTCTTT	CASKGTGGTEAFF
TRBJ2-5	-	TRBV18	-	TGTGCCAGCTCACGGCTGGCTGGAGACCAAGAGACCCAGTACTTC	CASSRLAGDQETQYF
TRBJ1-1	-	TRBV18	-	TGTGCCAGCTCACCGCGGACAGACACTGAAGCTTTCTTT	CASSPRTDTEAFF
TRBJ1-2	few	TRBV6-5	-	TGTGCCAGCAGTTACCCGGGGGGCTACACCTTC	CASSYPGGYTF
TRBJ2-7	-	TRBV5-5	TRBD2	TGTGCCAGCAGCTCCGGTTCGGGACTAGCAGTCAACGAGCAGTACTTC	CASSSGSGLAVNEQYF
TRBJ2-1	-	TRBV28	-	TGTGCCAGCAATCCCGGACAATCCAATGAGCAGTTCTTC	CASNPGQSNEQFF
TRBJ2-7	-	TRBV6-2/TRBV6-3	TRBD1	TGTGCCAGCAGCCCGGGACAGGTGTACGAGCAGTACTTC	CASSPGQVYEQYF
TRBJ1-2	-	TRBV5-6	TRBD1	TGTGCCAGCAGCAGACAGGGTGATTATGGCTACACCTTC	CASSRQGDYGYTF
TRBJ2-2	-	TRBV12-5	-	TGTGCTAGTGGTTTGGGGGGGGTCCCCGGGGAGCTGTTTTTT	CASGLGGVPGELFF
TRBJ1-5	-	TRBV7-2	-	TGTGCCAGCAGCTTAGAGGGGTTGTTGATGCCCCAGCATTTT	CASSLEGLLMPQHF
TRBJ2-3	-	TRBV5-1	TRBD1	TGCGCCAGCTCCCGGGACAGCCGGTTGGATACGCAGTATTTT	CASSRDSRLDTQYF
TRBJ2-7	-	TRBV5-1	TRBD2	TGCGCCAGCAGCTTGGGGAGCGGGAGCTCCTACGAGCAGTACTTC	CASSLGSGSSYEQYF
TRBJ2-7	-	TRBV7-2	-	TGTGCCAGCAGCGTATCCGGGACATATCCCTACGAGCAGTACTTC	CASSVSGTYPYEQYF
TRBJ1-1	once	TRBV4-2	TRBD1	TGTGCCAGCAGGCTGGACAGGGGTGAAACTGAAGCTTTCTTT	CASRLDRGETEAFF